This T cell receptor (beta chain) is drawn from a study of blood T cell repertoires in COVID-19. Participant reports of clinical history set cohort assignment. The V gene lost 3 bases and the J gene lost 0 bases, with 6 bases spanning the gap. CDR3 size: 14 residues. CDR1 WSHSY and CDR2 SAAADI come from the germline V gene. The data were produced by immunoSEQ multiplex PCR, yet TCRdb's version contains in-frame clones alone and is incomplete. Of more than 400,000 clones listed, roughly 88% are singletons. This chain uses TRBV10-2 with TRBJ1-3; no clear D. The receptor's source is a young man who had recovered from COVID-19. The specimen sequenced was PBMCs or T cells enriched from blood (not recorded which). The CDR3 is CASSDSTSGNTIYF. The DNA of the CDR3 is TGCGCCAGCAGTGACAGTACCTCTGGAAACACCATATATTTT.